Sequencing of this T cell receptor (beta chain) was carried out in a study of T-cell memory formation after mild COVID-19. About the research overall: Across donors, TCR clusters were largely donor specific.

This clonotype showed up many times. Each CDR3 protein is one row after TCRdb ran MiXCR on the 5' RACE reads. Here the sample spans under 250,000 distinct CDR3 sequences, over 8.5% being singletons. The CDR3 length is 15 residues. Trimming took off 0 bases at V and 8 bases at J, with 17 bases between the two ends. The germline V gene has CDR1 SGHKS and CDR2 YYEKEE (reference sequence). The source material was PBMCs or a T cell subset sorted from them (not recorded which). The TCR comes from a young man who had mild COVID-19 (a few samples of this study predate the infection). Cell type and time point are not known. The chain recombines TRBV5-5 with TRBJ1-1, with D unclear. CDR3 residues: CASSLGRIPEKEAFF. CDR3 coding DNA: TGTGCCAGCAGCTTGGGACGAATACCAGAAAAGGAAGCTTTCTTT.